This passage covers 32 T cell receptor beta chains from one sample sequenced in a study of blood T cell repertoires in COVID-19. Assay: immunoSEQ multiplex PCR; the TCRdb copy retains only in-frame clones and omits some. The repertoire holds some 170,000 clones, with about 70% as singletons. The specimen sequenced was peripheral blood. The source of these receptors is a woman aged 45 to 65 with active or convalescent COVID-19.

The table lists this clone with a few counts. The rearrangement uses TRBV5-6 and TRBJ1-1, with 11 bases that match TRBD1. This CDR3 comprises 17 residues. V was pared by 1 base and J by 3 bases, with 8 bases of the junction left unmatched. Germline CDR1 and CDR2: SGHDT and YYEEEE. CDR3 in amino acids: CASSLLGQGASDTEAFF. DNA of the CDR3: TGTGCCAGCAGCTTGCTTGGACAGGGGGCAAGCGACACTGAAGCTTTCTTT. The full variable domain, its missing parts supplied by reference TRBV5-6 and TRBJ1-1, is DAGVTQSPTHLIKTRGQQVTLRCSPKSGHDTVSWYQQALGQGPQFIFQYYEEEERQRGNFPDRFSGHQFPNYSSELNVNALLLGDSALYLCASSLLGQGASDTEAFFGQGTRLTVV.

This clone was counted only a few times. The chain recombines TRBV13 with TRBJ1-2; TRBD1 aligns across 7 bases. This CDR3 contains 13 residues. V shed 5 bases and J 8 bases; nucleotides not matched to a gene: 8. Germline CDR1 and CDR2: PRHDT and FYEKMQ (reference sequence). For the CDR3, the DNA is TGTGCCAGCAGCCTGGGACAGATGGGAGGCTACACCTTC. It translates to CASSLGQMGGYTF.

The chain couples TRBV4-3 to TRBJ2-5; 8 bases align to TRBD2. Trimming removed 4 bases from V and 5 bases from J; junction bases left unmatched: 15. There are 17 residues in the CDR3. Per germline, CDR1 LGHNA and CDR2 YSLEER. The CDR3 reads CASSPGLGREGFETQYF. In DNA form, the CDR3 reads TGCGCCAGCAGCCCGGGACTAGGGAGAGAGGGGTTTGAGACCCAGTACTTC.

The gene calls are TRBV27 and TRBJ2-7, with 9 bases fitting TRBD2. There are 14 residues in the CDR3. J lost 5 bases, V lost 7 bases, and 9 bases had no gene match. In germline, CDR1 is MNHEY, CDR2 SMNVEV (reference sequence). CDR3: CASIPSGKGNEQYF. CDR3 nucleotides: TGTGCCAGCATCCCTAGCGGGAAGGGAAACGAGCAGTACTTC.

This chain links TRBV7-2 with TRBJ1-4; the D is unclear. CDR3 length: 13 amino acids. V lost 8 bases to trimming and J lost 3 bases, with 10 bases between them. From germline, CDR1 is SGHTA and CDR2 FQGNSA. The CDR3 protein is CASRSSPNEKLFF. The CDR3 nucleotides are TGTGCCAGCCGCAGTTCACCTAATGAAAAACTGTTTTTT.

V usage is TRBV3-1 (or the pseudogene TRBV3-2) and J usage is TRBJ2-2; 7 bases are a match to TRBD2. The CDR3 extends over 14 amino acids. Germline lookup yields CDR1 LGHDT and CDR2 YNNKEL (reference sequence). V lost 4 bases and J lost 2; bases outside the gene matches: 1. The CDR3 sequence: CASSRDYNTGELFF. The CDR3 DNA is TGTGCCAGCAGCCGGGACTATAACACCGGGGAGCTGTTTTTT.

This clone was seen a single time. The chain uses TRBV5-1 and TRBJ1-2; 10 positions agree with TRBD1. V dropped 3 bases and J dropped 5; count of bases not matched to a gene: 7. CDR3 length: 15 amino acids. From germline, CDR1 is SGHRS and CDR2 YFSETQ. The CDR3 is CASSSAGTGVYGYTF. The CDR3 DNA is TGCGCCAGCAGCTCCGCCGGGACAGGGGTGTATGGCTACACCTTC.

This clone has a handful of counts. The genes are TRBV4-1 and TRBJ2-3; no definite D call. The germline V gene has CDR1 MGHRA and CDR2 YSYEKL. The V end lost 1 base, the J end lost 0 bases, and 14 bases lay between the germline ends. CDR3 length: 17 residues. CDR3 sequence: CASSQGSVYFSTDTQYF. In nucleotides, the CDR3 is TGCGCCAGCAGCCAAGGTTCCGTCTATTTTAGCACAGATACGCAGTATTTT.

This chain links TRBV11-3 with TRBJ2-7; D gene unclear. The CDR3 is 13 amino acids. The V gene lost 5 bases and the J gene lost 6 bases, with 14 bases spanning the gap. Germline V gene data show CDR1 as SGHNT and CDR2 as YENEEA. The CDR3 region has the DNA TGTGCCAGCAGCCCATCCCTTACGGGCGAGCAGTACTTC. Translation gives CASSPSLTGEQYF.

This chain uses TRBV7-2 with TRBJ1-6, with D possibly TRBD1 on 6 matching bases. CDR1 SGHTA and CDR2 FQGNSA come from the germline V gene. Deletions cut 3 bases from V and 7 bases from J, with 7 bases between. This CDR3 has 13 amino acids. The CDR3 reads CASSFTGNSPLHF. The CDR3 bases are TGTGCCAGCAGCTTCACAGGGAATTCACCCCTCCACTTT.

The CDR3 here is CASSLRHREDTGELFF. The DNA of the CDR3 is TGTGCCAGCAGCTTACGCCACAGGGAAGACACCGGGGAGCTGTTTTTT. This chain uses TRBV7-9 with TRBJ2-2, with D possibly matching TRBD1 (6 bases). The length of the CDR3 is 16 residues. Trimming removed 2 bases from V and 3 bases from J, with 13 bases in between. Per germline, CDR1 SEHNR and CDR2 FQNEAQ (reference sequence).

The chain recombines TRBV23-1 with TRBJ2-5; 8 bases are a match to TRBD1. TRBV23-1 is noted as an ORF with a role that remains uncertain. The CDR3 has 15 residues. V lost 8 bases to trimming and J lost 5 bases; unmatched junction nucleotides: 13. The CDR3 region has the DNA TGCGCCAGCGGCAAGGGACAGGCGGGGAAGGAGACCCAGTACTTC. This codes for CASGKGQAGKETQYF.

This clone was recorded at least ten times. V usage is TRBV19 and J usage is TRBJ1-2; the D gene is possibly TRBD1 (5 bases). The V end was cut by 7 bases, the J end by 2 bases, with 11 bases between. This CDR3 contains 13 residues. Germline values: CDR1 LNHDA, CDR2 SQIVND (reference sequence). The CDR3 region is CASKAGLNYGYTF. CDR3 coding DNA: TGTGCCAGTAAGGCAGGGCTAAACTATGGCTACACCTTC.

This clone was seen more than once but under ten times. The chain links TRBV7-9 to TRBJ1-1; TRBD1 aligns across 9 bases. The V and J ends lost 3 bases and 0 bases, in that order; junction bases with no gene match: 2. The CDR3 consists of 15 residues. The V gene's germline CDR1 is SEHNR and CDR2 FQNEAQ (reference sequence). Written as DNA, the CDR3 is TGTGCCAGCAGCTTCTGGGACAGGGTGAACACTGAAGCTTTCTTT. It encodes CASSFWDRVNTEAFF.

The J gene is TRBJ2-1, the V gene TRBV9; 9 bases are shared with TRBD1. V lost 0 bases and J lost 10; bases outside the gene matches: 14. Germline CDR1 reads SGDLS; CDR2 reads YYNGEE. The CDR3 covers 17 residues. This CDR3 reads CASSVAPQGATVGEQFF. The CDR3, as DNA: TGTGCCAGCAGCGTAGCGCCACAGGGGGCGACGGTCGGGGAGCAGTTCTTC.

The rearrangement links TRBV5-1 to TRBJ1-2; the D is unclear. The CDR3 covers 13 residues. CDR1 is SGHRS and CDR2 is YFSETQ in the germline V gene. The V gene lost 0 bases and the J gene lost 7 bases, with 10 bases spanning the gap. CDR3 sequence reads: CASSLGGDFGYTF. Here the CDR3 DNA reads TGCGCCAGCAGCTTGGGTGGAGACTTTGGCTACACCTTC.

This clone was observed a few times. Written as DNA, the CDR3 is TGTGCCAGTAGTATGGGGGCTAGCACAGATACGCAGTATTTT. It is translated as CASSMGASTDTQYF. The chain links TRBV19 to TRBJ2-3, with D possibly being TRBD1 (6 bases). Between the trimmed V and J ends, which lost 3 bases and 0 bases, there was a span of 7 bases. The CDR3 is 14 residues long. Germline V CDR1 and CDR2: LNHDA, SQIVND (reference sequence).

This chain uses TRBV6-5 with TRBJ2-7, with 9 bases that match TRBD2. V shed 5 bases and J 3 bases; nucleotides not matched to a gene: 8. CDR3 length: 15 amino acids. Germline values: CDR1 MNHEY, CDR2 SVGAGI. In DNA, the CDR3 is TGTGCCAGCAGTCTCGCGGGCGGGGGGGTCTACGAGCAGTACTTC. Translation gives CASSLAGGGVYEQYF.

The genes are TRBV27 and TRBJ1-1; the D gene is possibly TRBD1 (6 bases). V lost 6 bases to trimming and J lost 0 bases, with 14 bases between them. This CDR3 has 15 residues. CDR1 is MNHEY, CDR2 SMNVEV, per germline (reference sequence). The CDR3, as DNA: TGTGCCAGCAGAGTCACAGGGTATTTGAACACTGAAGCTTTCTTT. Residues: CASRVTGYLNTEAFF.

The gene calls are TRBV9 and TRBJ2-1, with D maybe TRBD2 (7 bases). The CDR3 is 15 amino acids. CDR1 and CDR2 (germline): SGDLS, YYNGEE. V dropped 2 bases and J dropped 10 bases, with 19 bases sitting between them. CDR3 DNA: TGTGCCAGCAGCGTTCGGAAGGGGGGGTCTGGGGAGCAGTTCTTC. This codes for CASSVRKGGSGEQFF.

V usage is TRBV9 and J usage is TRBJ1-2; 8 bases match TRBD1. Germline CDR1 SGDLS, CDR2 YYNGEE. The CDR3 has 17 amino acids. V was clipped by 0 bases and J by 7 bases; unmatched bases: 14. CDR3 protein: CASSVGRAGGGRGGYTF. The CDR3 region has the DNA TGTGCCAGCAGCGTAGGGCGGGCAGGGGGCGGCAGAGGTGGCTACACCTTC.

The chain employs TRBV29-1 and TRBJ2-1, with a possible D match to TRBD2 (5 bases). V lost 8 bases, J lost 7 bases, and 18 bases lay in between. Germline V CDR1 and CDR2: SQVTM, ANQGSEA. The CDR3 extends over 13 amino acids. For the CDR3, the DNA is TGCAGCTCTCCGGGCGCTGGGGAGAATGAGCAGTTCTTC. It translates to CSSPGAGENEQFF.

Of note for this clone: Other nucleotide sequences in the sample specify the same CDR3. This chain links TRBV4-3 with TRBJ2-5; 7 positions agree with TRBD1. CDR1 is LGHNA, CDR2 YSLEER, per germline. J gave up 5 bases and V 4 bases, and 7 bases lay outside the gene matches. The CDR3 totals 14 residues. The CDR3 coding sequence is TGCGCCAGCAGCCCTAGACAGGGCGGTGAGACCCAGTACTTC. Residues: CASSPRQGGETQYF.

The chain links TRBV28 to TRBJ1-2; D remains ambiguous. In germline, CDR1 is MDHEN, CDR2 SYDVKM. Trimming cost V 4 bases and J 8 bases, with 8 bases left between them. The CDR3 contains 11 residues. CDR3 amino acids: CASSSNLGYTF. DNA for the CDR3: TGTGCCAGCAGTTCTAACTTGGGCTACACCTTC.

The V gene is TRBV3-1 (or the pseudogene TRBV3-2), the J gene TRBJ1-6; possible D gene TRBD1, 5 bases. The ends were cut back, 1 base at V and 7 bases at J, with 8 bases in the middle. The CDR3 has 14 residues. In germline, CDR1 is LGHDT, CDR2 YNNKEL (reference sequence). The CDR3 sequence is CASSQVRANSPLHF. The CDR3, as DNA: TGTGCCAGCAGCCAAGTCAGGGCCAATTCACCCCTCCACTTT.

This chain links TRBV12-3 or TRBV12-4 with TRBJ1-1, with D unresolved. The V end lost 6 bases, the J end lost 4 bases, and 9 bases lay between the germline ends. The CDR3 has 12 residues. The CDR3 DNA reads as TGTGCCAGCAGCGGGGTGCCCACTGAAGCTTTCTTT. This translates into CASSGVPTEAFF.

This clone was detected only once. The DNA for the CDR3 is TGTGCCAGCAGCGTATTTCAGGGCGGAGAAAAACTGTTTTTT. Amino acid sequence: CASSVFQGGEKLFF. The rearrangement uses TRBV7-2 and TRBJ1-4; possibly TRBD1 for D (5 bases). Trimming shortened V by 5 bases and J by 8 bases, and 15 bases separated the two germline ends. CDR1 is SGHTA and CDR2 is FQGNSA in the germline V gene. The CDR3 has 14 residues.

The chain uses TRBV19 and TRBJ2-6; D unresolved. The germline CDR1 and CDR2 sequences are LNHDA and SQIVND (reference sequence). V lost 9 bases to trimming and J lost 3 bases, with 18 bases between them. This CDR3 region has 16 residues. The CDR3 is CASSSIASGGANVLTF. The CDR3 DNA reads TGTGCCAGCAGTTCTATTGCGTCTGGTGGGGCCAACGTCCTGACTTTC.

This chain links TRBV15 with TRBJ2-1; D gene unclear. CDR3 length: 15 amino acids. V was trimmed by 0 bases and J by 4 bases, leaving 10 bases between them. CDR1 is LNHNV and CDR2 is YYDKDF in the germline V gene (reference sequence). CDR3: CATSRESTEYNEQFF. For the CDR3, the DNA is TGTGCCACCAGCAGAGAGTCGACGGAGTACAATGAGCAGTTCTTC.

The chain uses TRBV19 and TRBJ1-2; D not certain. CDR3 length equals 11 residues. Germline CDR1 LNHDA, CDR2 SQIVND (reference sequence). The CDR3 DNA is TGTGCTCGAAGTGGGAGATTTGGCTACACCTTC. Encoded protein: CARSGRFGYTF.

The gene calls are TRBV19 and TRBJ2-5; 8 nucleotides match TRBD2. Looked up from germline, CDR1 is LNHDA and CDR2 is SQIVND (reference sequence). The CDR3 covers 16 residues. Trimming removed 1 base from V and 1 base from J; junction bases left unmatched: 5. CDR3 nucleotide sequence: TGTGCCAGTAGTATAGTAGGGACTAGTACCCAAGAGACCCAGTACTTC. Encoded protein: CASSIVGTSTQETQYF.

This rearrangement joins TRBV6-2 or TRBV6-3 to TRBJ2-7; D ambiguous. CDR1 MNHEY and CDR2 SVGEGT come from the germline V gene. V was trimmed by 4 bases and J by 2 bases, leaving 12 bases between them. The CDR3 loop spans 14 amino acids. The CDR3, as DNA: TGTGCCAGCAGTTCTACCTCATCAACCTACGAGCAGTACTTC. Translation: CASSSTSSTYEQYF.